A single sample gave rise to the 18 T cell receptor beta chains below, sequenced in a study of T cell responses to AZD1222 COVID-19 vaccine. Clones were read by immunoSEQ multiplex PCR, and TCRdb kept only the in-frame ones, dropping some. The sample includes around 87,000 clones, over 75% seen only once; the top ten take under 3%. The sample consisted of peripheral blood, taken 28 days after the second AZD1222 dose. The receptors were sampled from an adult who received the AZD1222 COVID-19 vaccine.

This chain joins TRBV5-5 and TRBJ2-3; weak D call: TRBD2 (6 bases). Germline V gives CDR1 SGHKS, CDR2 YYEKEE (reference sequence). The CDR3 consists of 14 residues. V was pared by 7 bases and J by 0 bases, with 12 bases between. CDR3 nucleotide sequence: TGTGCCAGCTCCGCGGGGAGAAGCACAGATACGCAGTATTTT. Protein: CASSAGRSTDTQYF.

The DNA of the CDR3 is TGTGCCAGCAGTTACTCCGCAGGGGTAGGCATGGGCAAAAACATTCAGTACTTC. This encodes CASSYSAGVGMGKNIQYF. This chain uses TRBV6-2 or TRBV6-3 with TRBJ2-4; tentatively, D is TRBD1 (6 bases). The V gene's germline CDR1 is MNHEY and CDR2 SVGEGT. This CDR3 has 18 residues. The V and J ends lost 0 bases and 3 bases respectively, with 18 bases between them.

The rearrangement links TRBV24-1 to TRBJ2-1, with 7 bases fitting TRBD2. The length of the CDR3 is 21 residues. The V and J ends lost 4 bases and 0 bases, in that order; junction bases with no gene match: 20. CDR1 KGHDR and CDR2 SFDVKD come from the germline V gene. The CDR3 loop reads CATSDPLRWWTRTSSYNEQFF. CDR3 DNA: TGTGCCACCAGTGACCCCTTACGGTGGTGGACCCGGACTAGCTCCTACAATGAGCAGTTCTTC.

This CDR3 reads CASSLGTSGTYEQYF. The CDR3 DNA reads as TGCGCCAGCAGCCTAGGGACTAGCGGAACCTACGAGCAGTACTTC. This chain uses TRBV5-1 with TRBJ2-7, with TRBD2 identical over 11 bases. Germline V lookup: CDR1 SGHRS, CDR2 YFSETQ. The V gene end was trimmed by 4 bases and the J gene end by 2 bases; junction bases not matched to a gene: 5. The CDR3 has 15 residues.

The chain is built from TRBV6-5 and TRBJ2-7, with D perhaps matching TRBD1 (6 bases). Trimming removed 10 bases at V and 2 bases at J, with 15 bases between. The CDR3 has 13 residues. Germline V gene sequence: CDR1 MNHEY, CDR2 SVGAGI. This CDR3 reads CATKYRDTYEQYF. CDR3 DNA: TGTGCCACCAAATACAGGGATACCTACGAGCAGTACTTC.

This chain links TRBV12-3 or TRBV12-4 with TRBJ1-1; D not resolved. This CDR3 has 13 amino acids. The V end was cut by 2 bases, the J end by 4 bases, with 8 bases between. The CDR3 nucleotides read TGTGCCAGCAGTTTAACGGGATCCACTGAAGCTTTCTTT. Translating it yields CASSLTGSTEAFF.

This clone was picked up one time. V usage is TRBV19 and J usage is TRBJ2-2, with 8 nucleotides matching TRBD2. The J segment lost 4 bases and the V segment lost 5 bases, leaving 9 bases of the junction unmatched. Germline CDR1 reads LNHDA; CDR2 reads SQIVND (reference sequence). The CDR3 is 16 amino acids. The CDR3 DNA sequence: TGTGCCAGTAGTCTACTAGCGGAAGCATTCACCGGGGAGCTGTTTTTT. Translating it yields CASSLLAEAFTGELFF.

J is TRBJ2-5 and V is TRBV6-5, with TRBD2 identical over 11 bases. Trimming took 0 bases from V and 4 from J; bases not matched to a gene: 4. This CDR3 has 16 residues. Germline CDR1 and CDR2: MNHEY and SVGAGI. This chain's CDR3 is CASSYSPSGGTETQYF. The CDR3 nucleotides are TGTGCCAGCAGTTACTCACCTAGCGGGGGGACAGAGACCCAGTACTTC.

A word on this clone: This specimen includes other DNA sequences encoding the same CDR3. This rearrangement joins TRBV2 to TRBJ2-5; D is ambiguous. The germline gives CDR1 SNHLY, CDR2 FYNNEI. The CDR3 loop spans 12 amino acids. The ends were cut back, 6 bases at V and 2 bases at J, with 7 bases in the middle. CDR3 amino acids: CASSYGQETQYF. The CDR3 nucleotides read TGTGCCAGCAGCTATGGGCAAGAGACCCAGTACTTC.

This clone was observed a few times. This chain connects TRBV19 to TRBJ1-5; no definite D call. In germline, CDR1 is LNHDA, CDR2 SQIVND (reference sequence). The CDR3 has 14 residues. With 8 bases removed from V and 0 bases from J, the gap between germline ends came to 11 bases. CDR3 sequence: CASCSAHSNQPQHF. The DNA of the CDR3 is TGTGCCAGTTGCTCGGCCCATAGCAATCAGCCCCAGCATTTT.

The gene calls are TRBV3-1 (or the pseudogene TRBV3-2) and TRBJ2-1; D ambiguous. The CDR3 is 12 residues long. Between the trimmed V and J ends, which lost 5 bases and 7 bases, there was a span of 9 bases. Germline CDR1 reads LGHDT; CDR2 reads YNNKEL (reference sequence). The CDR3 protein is CASSVLGNEQFF. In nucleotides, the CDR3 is TGTGCCAGCAGCGTCCTTGGAAATGAGCAGTTCTTC.

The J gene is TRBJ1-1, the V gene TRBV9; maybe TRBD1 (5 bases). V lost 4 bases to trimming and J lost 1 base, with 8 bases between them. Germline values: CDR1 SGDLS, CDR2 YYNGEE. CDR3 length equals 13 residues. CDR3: CASSTQGNTEAFF. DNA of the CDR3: TGTGCCAGCAGCACTCAGGGGAACACTGAAGCTTTCTTT.

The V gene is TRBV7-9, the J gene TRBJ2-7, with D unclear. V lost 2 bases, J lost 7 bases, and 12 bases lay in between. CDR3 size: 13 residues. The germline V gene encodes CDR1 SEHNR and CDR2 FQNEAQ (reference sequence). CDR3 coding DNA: TGTGCCAGCAGCTTATTTTCAGGCACGGAGCAGTACTTC. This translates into CASSLFSGTEQYF. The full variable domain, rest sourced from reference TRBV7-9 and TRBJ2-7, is DTGVSQNPRHKITKRGQNVTFRCDPISEHNRLYWYRQTLGQGPEFLTYFQNEAQLEKSRLLSDRFSAERPKGSFSTLEIQRTEQGDSAMYLCASSLFSGTEQYFGPGTRLTVT.

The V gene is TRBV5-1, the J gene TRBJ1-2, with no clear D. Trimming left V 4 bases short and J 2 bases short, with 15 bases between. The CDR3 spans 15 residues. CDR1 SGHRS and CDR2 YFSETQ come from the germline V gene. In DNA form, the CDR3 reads TGCGCCAGCAGCCCGGAAGCAGGTCCGAACTATGGCTACACCTTC. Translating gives CASSPEAGPNYGYTF.

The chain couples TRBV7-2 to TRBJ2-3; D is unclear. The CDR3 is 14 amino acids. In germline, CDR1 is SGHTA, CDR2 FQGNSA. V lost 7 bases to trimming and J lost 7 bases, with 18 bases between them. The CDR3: CASTPGAVRNTQYF. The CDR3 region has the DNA TGTGCCAGCACCCCGGGCGCCGTCCGCAATACGCAGTATTTT.

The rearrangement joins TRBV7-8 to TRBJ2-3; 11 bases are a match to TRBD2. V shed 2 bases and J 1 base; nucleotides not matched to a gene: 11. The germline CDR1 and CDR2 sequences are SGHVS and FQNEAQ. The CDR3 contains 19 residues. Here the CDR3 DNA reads TGTGCCAGCAGCTTAAAAGAAATGTCTAGCGGGGGGCGCACAGATACGCAGTATTTT. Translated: CASSLKEMSSGGRTDTQYF.

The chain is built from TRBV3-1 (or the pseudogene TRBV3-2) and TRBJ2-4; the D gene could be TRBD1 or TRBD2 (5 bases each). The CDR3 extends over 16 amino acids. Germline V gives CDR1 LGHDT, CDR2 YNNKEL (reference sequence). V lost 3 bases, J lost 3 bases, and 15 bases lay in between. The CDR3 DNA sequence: TGTGCCAGCAGCCAGGGGACGGGAAAAGGCAAAAACATTCAGTACTTC. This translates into CASSQGTGKGKNIQYF.

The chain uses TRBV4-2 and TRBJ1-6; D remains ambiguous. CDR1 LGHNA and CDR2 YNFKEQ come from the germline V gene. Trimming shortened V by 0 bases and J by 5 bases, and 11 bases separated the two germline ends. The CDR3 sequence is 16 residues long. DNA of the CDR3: TGTGCCAGCAGCCAAGATTCCGGCAGAGATAATTCACCCCTCCACTTT. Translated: CASSQDSGRDNSPLHF.